Listed here are 28 T cell receptor beta chains from one sample, sequenced in a study of neoadjuvant anti-PD-1 for oral cavity cancer. Time point here: after neoadjuvant nivolumab, at surgical resection. Using immunoSEQ multiplex PCR, the repertoire was profiled, and TCRdb retains in-frame clones only, with some absent. The table has about 10,000 clones, around three fifths seen once. Source: tumor tissue, taken after nivolumab (anti-PD-1) treatment. These receptors came from a person aged 40 to 85 with oral cavity squamous cell carcinoma.

This clone was recorded only once. The genes are TRBV2 and TRBJ1-1, with 7 bases identical to TRBD1. Per germline, CDR1 SNHLY and CDR2 FYNNEI. The ends lost 6 bases at V and 5 bases at J; junction bases unmatched: 6. The CDR3 is 13 amino acids. The CDR3 protein is CASSRGGGTEAFF. The CDR3 DNA sequence: TGTGCCAGCAGCCGAGGGGGCGGGACTGAAGCTTTCTTT.

The J gene is TRBJ1-3, the V gene TRBV5-4; the D is unclear. CDR3 length equals 14 residues. V gave up 1 base and J gave up 0 bases, with 5 bases separating them. Looked up from germline, CDR1 is SGHNT and CDR2 is YYREEE (reference sequence). Here the CDR3 reads CASSLQSSGNTIYF. CDR3 DNA: TGTGCCAGCAGCTTGCAGAGCTCTGGAAACACCATATATTTT.

V and J are TRBV6-1 and TRBJ2-1; the match to TRBD2 covers 7 bases. This CDR3 region has 15 residues. Trimming removed 3 bases from V and 2 bases from J; junction bases left unmatched: 4. Germline V lookup: CDR1 MNHNS, CDR2 SASEGT. The chain's CDR3 is CASSEVAGTYNEQFF. The CDR3 DNA is TGTGCCAGCAGTGAGGTAGCGGGTACCTACAATGAGCAGTTCTTC.

This clone was recorded once. V and J are TRBV9 and TRBJ1-5, with no clear D. V dropped 8 bases and J dropped 3 bases, with 15 bases sitting between them. This CDR3 region has 14 residues. Per the germline V gene, CDR1 is SGDLS and CDR2 is YYNGEE. The CDR3 coding sequence is TGTGCCAGGCGACGGATCGGTTCCAATCAGCCCCAGCATTTT. Translation gives CARRRIGSNQPQHF.

The genes are TRBV5-1 and TRBJ2-3, with D possibly called TRBD1 or TRBD2 (7 bases each). Trimming stripped 7 bases from V and 3 bases from J, with 18 bases between. This CDR3 region has 15 residues. Looked up from germline, CDR1 is SGHRS and CDR2 is YFSETQ. CDR3 amino acids: CASVAGGARTDTQYF. The CDR3 nucleotides are TGCGCCAGCGTGGCAGGGGGGGCCCGGACAGATACGCAGTATTTT.

The V gene is TRBV5-1, the J gene TRBJ1-4; D remains unclear. CDR1 is SGHRS and CDR2 is YFSETQ in the germline V gene. Trimming shortened V by 0 bases and J by 7 bases, and 10 bases separated the two germline ends. The CDR3 has 14 residues. The CDR3 nucleotides are TGCGCCAGCAGCTTGGATCCGCCGGGTGAAAAACTGTTTTTT. Translating it yields CASSLDPPGEKLFF.

By share, this clone counts as medium-sized (0.01 to 0.1%). This chain links TRBV5-1 with TRBJ2-5, with D perhaps given as TRBD1 or TRBD2 (7 bases each). CDR1 is SGHRS and CDR2 is YFSETQ in the germline V gene. Trimming left V 0 bases short and J 4 bases short, with 16 bases between. The CDR3 covers 16 residues. The CDR3 loop reads CASSLDGRGLAETQYF. The CDR3 DNA reads TGCGCCAGCAGCTTGGATGGGAGGGGGCTGGCAGAGACCCAGTACTTC.

The J gene is TRBJ1-1, the V gene TRBV20-1; D is perhaps TRBD1 (5 bases). The germline V gene has CDR1 DFQATT and CDR2 SNEGSKA (reference sequence). Trimming pared 6 bases from V and 5 bases from J, leaving 10 bases between. The CDR3 loop spans 11 amino acids. The CDR3 sequence: CSASRETEAFF. CDR3 nucleotides: TGCAGTGCCAGCAGGGAAACTGAAGCTTTCTTT.

This clone was seen only once. The CDR3 nucleotides read TGTGCCAGCAGCTTTTCTCTGAACACTGAAGCTTTCTTT. Residues: CASSFSLNTEAFF. The chain recombines TRBV7-2 with TRBJ1-1; D call uncertain. The CDR3 extends over 13 amino acids. CDR1 and CDR2 (germline): SGHTA, FQGNSA. Trimming shortened V by 3 bases and J by 0 bases, and 5 bases separated the two germline ends.

V gene TRBV5-1 combines with J gene TRBJ1-5, with D perhaps TRBD1 (6 bases). Germline V gives CDR1 SGHRS, CDR2 YFSETQ. Trimming removed 4 bases from V and 0 bases from J, with 14 bases in between. CDR3 length: 16 amino acids. CDR3 in amino acids: CASSPLGGNSNQPQHF. CDR3 DNA: TGCGCCAGCAGCCCGTTAGGGGGGAATAGCAATCAGCCCCAGCATTTT.

The chain has TRBV5-1 and TRBJ2-1, with 9 bases lining up with TRBD2. The junction had 7 bases not matched to a gene; V was cut back by 0 bases and J by 6 bases. This CDR3 is 16 amino acids long. Looked up from germline, CDR1 is SGHRS and CDR2 is YFSETQ. As DNA, the CDR3 is TGCGCCAGCAGCTTGGTGGCGACTAGCGGTCTCAATGAGCAGTTCTTC. This translates into CASSLVATSGLNEQFF.

This sequence joins TRBV6-1 and TRBJ1-6; D gene unclear. This CDR3 contains 17 residues. With 2 bases removed from V and 4 bases from J, the gap between germline ends came to 15 bases. The germline V gene has CDR1 MNHNS and CDR2 SASEGT. In DNA, the CDR3 is TGTGCCAGCAGTGAACTCGGTCCTCTCGGGTATAATTCACCCCTCCACTTT. Translation: CASSELGPLGYNSPLHF.

The chain couples TRBV5-1 to TRBJ2-2; D possibly uses TRBD1 or TRBD2 (7 bases each). This CDR3 region has 20 residues. Germline lookup yields CDR1 SGHRS and CDR2 YFSETQ. V dropped 4 bases and J dropped 0 bases, with 25 bases sitting between them. Here the CDR3 reads CASSPRQGAAAGANTGELFF. CDR3 coding DNA: TGCGCCAGCAGCCCGCGACAGGGAGCCGCGGCGGGGGCGAACACCGGGGAGCTGTTTTTT.

This clone has more than one count but fewer than ten. This rearrangement joins TRBV6-5 to TRBJ2-7; 9 nucleotides match TRBD1. The V segment lost 7 bases and the J segment 4 bases; nucleotides outside the gene matches: 8. There are 14 residues in the CDR3. CDR1 and CDR2 from the germline V gene are MNHEY and SVGAGI. The CDR3 reads CASTRPGQGYEQYF. CDR3 nucleotide sequence: TGTGCCAGCACCCGACCCGGACAGGGGTACGAGCAGTACTTC.

This chain joins TRBV6-7 and TRBJ1-4; maybe TRBD1 (6 bases). TRBV6-7 is designated an ORF whose function remains uncertain. V gave up 2 bases and J gave up 5 bases, with 9 bases separating them. The CDR3 runs 14 residues. CDR3 loop: CASSYTGPNEKLFF. The CDR3, as DNA: TGTGCCAGCAGTTACACAGGGCCGAATGAAAAACTGTTTTTT.

The table lists this clone with a count of one. The rearrangement uses TRBV6-5 and TRBJ2-7, with unresolved D. CDR3 length equals 11 residues. Germline V lookup: CDR1 MNHEY, CDR2 SVGAGI. Trimming left V 6 bases short and J 5 bases short, with 8 bases between. The CDR3 nucleotides read TGTGCCAGCAGCCCTGTTCACGAGCAGTACTTC. It translates to CASSPVHEQYF.

This chain links TRBV27 with TRBJ2-7, with D uncertain. Trimming stripped 2 bases from V and 1 base from J, with 9 bases between. Looked up from germline, CDR1 is MNHEY and CDR2 is SMNVEV (reference sequence). This CDR3 contains 14 residues. The CDR3 DNA reads as TGTGCCAGCAGTTTAGGCGGACCGTCCTACGAGCAGTACTTC. It translates to CASSLGGPSYEQYF.

The genes are TRBV7-2 and TRBJ2-1, with a weak D call TRBD2 (6 bases). The germline V and J ends were trimmed by 0 bases and 15 bases, with 18 bases remaining between them. The germline V gene has CDR1 SGHTA and CDR2 FQGNSA. This CDR3 contains 14 residues. CDR3 bases: TGTGCCAGCAGCTTAGCCTTTACGACGGGGGAAAGGTTCTTC. This gives the protein CASSLAFTTGERFF.

This clone was seen only a few times. The V and J genes are TRBV19 and TRBJ2-7, with 9 bases fitting TRBD2. The CDR3 has 14 amino acids. The trim removed 7 bases at V and 5 bases at J, leaving 9 bases unmatched. Germline values: CDR1 LNHDA, CDR2 SQIVND (reference sequence). The CDR3 DNA sequence: TGTGCCAGTACCCCTAGCGGGATCCCCCACGAGCAGTACTTC. As protein: CASTPSGIPHEQYF. Full variable domain (outside the CDR3, taken from reference TRBV19 and TRBJ2-7): DGGITQSPKYLFRKEGQNVTLSCEQNLNHDAMYWYRQDPGQGLRLIYYSQIVNDFQKGDIAEGYSVSREKKESFPLTVTSAQKNPTAFYLCASTPSGIPHEQYFGPGTRLTVT.

The chain uses TRBV28 and TRBJ1-4; D remains unclear. Trimming took off 2 bases at V and 2 bases at J, with 6 bases between the two ends. The CDR3 is made up of 14 amino acids. Germline-derived CDR1 and CDR2 are MDHEN and SYDVKM. The CDR3 DNA reads TGTGCCAGCAGTTTAGACCCCACTAATGAAAAACTGTTTTTT. It is translated as CASSLDPTNEKLFF.

The genes are TRBV18 and TRBJ2-2; 12 positions agree with TRBD1. Per the germline V gene, CDR1 is KGHSH and CDR2 is LQKENI. The CDR3 is 15 amino acids. V shed 6 bases, J shed 6 bases, and the junction held 5 bases outside the gene matches. This CDR3 reads CASSPGTGGSGELFF. The CDR3 nucleotides are TGTGCCAGCTCCCCCGGGACAGGGGGCTCCGGGGAGCTGTTTTTT.

The chain combines TRBV20-1 with TRBJ1-2; D is uncertain. The CDR3 sequence is 11 residues long. The germline gives CDR1 DFQATT, CDR2 SNEGSKA (reference sequence). The V gene lost 3 bases and the J gene lost 5 bases, with 7 bases spanning the gap. CDR3 sequence reads: CSARSAYGYTF. The CDR3 nucleotides read TGCAGTGCTAGGTCAGCATATGGCTACACCTTC.

The V call is TRBV5-4, the J call TRBJ1-3, with TRBD1 as a possible D gene (5 bases). This CDR3 is 15 amino acids long. Germline V gives CDR1 SGHNT, CDR2 YYREEE (reference sequence). Trimming cost V 3 bases and J 0 bases, with 10 bases left between them. The CDR3, as DNA: TGTGCCAGCAGCTCGGGACGGACCTCTGGAAACACCATATATTTT. Translated, it gives CASSSGRTSGNTIYF.

This chain connects TRBV14 to TRBJ1-2; 7 bases align to TRBD1. The J segment lost 6 bases and the V segment lost 4 bases, leaving 17 bases of the junction unmatched. Germline V gene sequence: CDR1 SGHDN, CDR2 FVKESK. CDR3 length: 17 residues. The chain's CDR3 is CASSRKRGAGGFDGYTF. CDR3 coding DNA: TGTGCCAGCAGCCGAAAAAGAGGGGCAGGGGGTTTCGATGGCTACACCTTC.

V gene TRBV6-4 combines with J gene TRBJ2-6; D call uncertain. This CDR3 is 16 amino acids long. V was cut by 1 base and J by 0 bases, with 7 bases left in between. Per the germline V gene, CDR1 is MRHNA and CDR2 is SNTAGT. CDR3 loop: CASSDLGSSGANVLTF. CDR3 coding DNA: TGTGCCAGCAGTGACTTAGGCTCCTCTGGGGCCAACGTCCTGACTTTC.

CDR3: CASSESAVYNSPLHF. The CDR3 nucleotides are TGTGCCAGCAGTGAATCGGCAGTTTATAATTCACCCCTCCACTTT. The chain joins TRBV25-1 to TRBJ1-6, with D hard to call. V gave up 1 base and J gave up 4 bases, with 8 bases separating them. Germline V gene lookup returns CDR1 MGHDK and CDR2 SYGVNS. The CDR3 has 15 residues.

The rearrangement links TRBV12-5 to TRBJ2-7; TRBD1 agrees at 11 bases. Germline assignment: CDR1 LGHNT and CDR2 FRNRAP. The CDR3 runs to 16 residues. The V segment lost 3 bases and the J segment 4 bases; nucleotides outside the gene matches: 8. CDR3 in amino acids: CASGFNGQGAWYEQYF. The CDR3 nucleotides are TGTGCTAGTGGTTTTAACGGACAGGGGGCGTGGTACGAGCAGTACTTC.

V is TRBV19 and J is TRBJ2-1, with 13 bases matching TRBD2. The CDR3 has 15 residues. Germline assignment: CDR1 LNHDA and CDR2 SQIVND (reference sequence). V dropped 5 bases and J dropped 9; count of bases not matched to a gene: 7. The CDR3 reads CASSLGLAGLVEQFF. The CDR3 bases are TGTGCCAGTAGTCTGGGACTAGCGGGACTAGTTGAGCAGTTCTTC.